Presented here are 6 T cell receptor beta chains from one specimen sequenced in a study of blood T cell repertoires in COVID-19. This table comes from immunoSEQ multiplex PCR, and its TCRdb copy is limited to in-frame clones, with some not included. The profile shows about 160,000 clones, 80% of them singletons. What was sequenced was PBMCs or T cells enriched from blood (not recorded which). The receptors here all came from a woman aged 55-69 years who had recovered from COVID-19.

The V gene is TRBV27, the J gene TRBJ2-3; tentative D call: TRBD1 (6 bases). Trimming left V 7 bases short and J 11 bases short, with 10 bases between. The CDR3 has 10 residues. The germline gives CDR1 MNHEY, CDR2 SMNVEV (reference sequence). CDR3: CASTEDRQYF. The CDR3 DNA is TGTGCCAGCACGGAGGACAGGCAGTATTTT.

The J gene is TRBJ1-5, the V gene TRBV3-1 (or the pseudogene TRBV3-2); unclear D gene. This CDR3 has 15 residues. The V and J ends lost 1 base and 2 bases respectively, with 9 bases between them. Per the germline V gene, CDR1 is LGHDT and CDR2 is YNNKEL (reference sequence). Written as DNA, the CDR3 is TGTGCCAGCAGCCAAGGGCCGGGAGGCAATCAGCCCCAGCATTTT. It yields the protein CASSQGPGGNQPQHF.

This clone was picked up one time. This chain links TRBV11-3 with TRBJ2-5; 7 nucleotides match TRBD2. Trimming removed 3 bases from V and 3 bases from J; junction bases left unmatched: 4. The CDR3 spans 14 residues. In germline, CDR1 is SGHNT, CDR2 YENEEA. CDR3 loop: CASSFLAAEETQYF. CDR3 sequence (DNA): TGTGCCAGCAGCTTCCTAGCGGCGGAAGAGACCCAGTACTTC.

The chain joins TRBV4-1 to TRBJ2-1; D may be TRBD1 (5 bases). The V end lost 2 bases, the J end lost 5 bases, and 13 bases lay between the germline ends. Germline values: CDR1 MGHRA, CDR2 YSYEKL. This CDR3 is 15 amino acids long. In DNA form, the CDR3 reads TGCGCCAGCAGCCAAATCGTTCAGGGAAACAATGAGCAGTTCTTC. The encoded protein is CASSQIVQGNNEQFF.

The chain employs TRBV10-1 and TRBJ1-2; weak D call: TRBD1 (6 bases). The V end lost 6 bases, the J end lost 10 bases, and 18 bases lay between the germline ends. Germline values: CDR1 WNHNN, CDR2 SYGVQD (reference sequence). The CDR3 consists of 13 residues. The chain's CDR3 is CASSRGTSQVYTF. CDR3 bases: TGCGCCAGCAGCAGAGGGACATCGCAAGTCTACACCTTC.

For the CDR3, the DNA is TGCGCCAGCAGCTTGGGGGGGACACCTGAAAAACTGTTTTTT. Translation gives CASSLGGTPEKLFF. The rearrangement joins TRBV5-1 to TRBJ1-4, with a tentative D call TRBD1 (6 bases). Germline assignment: CDR1 SGHRS and CDR2 YFSETQ. The CDR3 has 14 amino acids. V lost 0 bases, J lost 7 bases, and 10 bases lay in between.